The 30 T cell receptor beta chains given below trace back to one sample, sequenced in a study of T cell changes during pregnancy in multiple sclerosis. The method was immunoSEQ multiplex PCR; TCRdb's version includes in-frame clones alone and lacks a portion of them. The sample holds 85,000 to 100,000 clones, 85% to 95% seen once. Sequenced material: peripheral blood, taken in the first trimester of pregnancy. The receptors come from a female donor with multiple sclerosis, enrolled in a pregnancy study.

The rearrangement joins TRBV27 to TRBJ2-7; D perhaps matches TRBD2 (7 bases). Trimming left V 5 bases short and J 4 bases short, with 15 bases between. This CDR3 region has 14 residues. Germline V CDR1 and CDR2: MNHEY, SMNVEV (reference sequence). The CDR3 sequence: CASSGQGRGYEQYF. The CDR3 nucleotides are TGTGCCAGCAGTGGCCAAGGGAGGGGGTACGAGCAGTACTTC.

The chain is built from TRBV4-3 and TRBJ1-6; 10 bases align to TRBD1. There are 16 residues in the CDR3. With 0 bases clipped from V and 10 bases from J, the junction kept 6 bases outside the gene matches. Germline V gene data show CDR1 as LGHNA and CDR2 as YSLEER. The DNA of the CDR3 is TGCGCCAGCAGCCAAGATGCCGGGACAGGGGTCTCACCCCTCCACTTT. Translation gives CASSQDAGTGVSPLHF.

The chain combines TRBV27 with TRBJ2-5, with 9 bases fitting TRBD2. CDR1 and CDR2 from the germline V gene are MNHEY and SMNVEV (reference sequence). The junction had 5 bases not matched to a gene; V was cut back by 3 bases and J by 3 bases. CDR3 length: 15 amino acids. The CDR3 reads CASSLGRLAEETQYF. The CDR3 DNA reads TGTGCCAGCAGTTTGGGGAGACTAGCGGAAGAGACCCAGTACTTC.

The table lists this clone with a few counts. This chain uses TRBV5-4 with TRBJ1-5; D not resolved. The CDR3 spans 14 residues. With 4 bases removed from V and 4 bases from J, the gap between germline ends came to 12 bases. In germline, CDR1 is SGHNT, CDR2 YYREEE (reference sequence). For the CDR3, the DNA is TGTGCCAGCAGCCCGGCACCGGAGAATCAGCCCCAGCATTTT. It is translated as CASSPAPENQPQHF. Complete variable domain (other parts from reference TRBV5-4 and TRBJ1-5): ETGVTQSPTHLIKTRGQQVTLRCSSQSGHNTVSWYQQALGQGPQFIFQYYREEENGRGNFPPRFSGLQFPNYSSELNVNALELDDSALYLCASSPAPENQPQHFGDGTRLSIL.

The rearrangement uses TRBV5-4 and TRBJ1-2; TRBD1 aligns across 7 bases. The CDR3 loop spans 14 amino acids. With V trimmed by 4 bases and J by 2 bases, 5 bases remained unmatched. The germline gives CDR1 SGHNT, CDR2 YYREEE (reference sequence). The CDR3 DNA sequence: TGTGCCAGCAGCCGTATACAGGGGAACTATGGCTACACCTTC. This sequence encodes CASSRIQGNYGYTF.

The V call is TRBV2, the J call TRBJ1-4; 10 nucleotides line up with TRBD1. The CDR3 length is 16 residues. In germline, CDR1 is SNHLY, CDR2 FYNNEI. The ends lost 8 bases at V and 3 bases at J; junction bases unmatched: 9. DNA for the CDR3: TGTGCCAGCGCCCGGGACAGGGGAAGGGCTAATGAAAAACTGTTTTTT. This encodes CASARDRGRANEKLFF.

The rearrangement links TRBV6-5 to TRBJ2-7, with TRBD2 matching 8 bases. This CDR3 has 15 amino acids. J lost 7 bases, V lost 5 bases, and 13 bases had no gene match. The germline V gene has CDR1 MNHEY and CDR2 SVGAGI. CDR3 sequence (DNA): TGTGCCAGCAGTCCCGGGACTAGGGGTTTGGGTGAGCAGTACTTC. Amino acid sequence: CASSPGTRGLGEQYF.

This chain uses TRBV23-1 with TRBJ2-7, with D maybe TRBD1 (5 bases). TRBV23-1 qualifies as an ORF whose function is uncertain. Between the trimmed V and J ends, which lost 2 bases and 5 bases, there was a span of 10 bases. This CDR3 is 13 amino acids long. CDR3 protein: CASSQTSGHEQYF. CDR3 nucleotides: TGCGCCAGCAGTCAAACTTCAGGGCACGAGCAGTACTTC.

This chain joins TRBV27 and TRBJ1-5; no firm D call. The length of the CDR3 is 12 residues. V lost 3 bases and J lost 8, with 8 bases in between. The V gene's germline CDR1 is MNHEY and CDR2 SMNVEV (reference sequence). CDR3 protein: CASSFRGEPQHF. CDR3 nucleotide sequence: TGTGCCAGCAGTTTCCGGGGTGAGCCCCAGCATTTT.

This chain connects TRBV5-1 to TRBJ2-1, with TRBD1 identical over 7 bases. Germline V gives CDR1 SGHRS, CDR2 YFSETQ. After removal of 0 bases from V and 6 bases from J, the junction contained 9 bases not matched to a gene. The CDR3 runs 16 residues. CDR3 nucleotides: TGCGCCAGCAGCTTGGAGCCACCTGGGACAGCCAATGAGCAGTTCTTC. Protein product: CASSLEPPGTANEQFF. The variable domain in full, completed from reference TRBV5-1 and TRBJ2-1, reads KAGVTQTPRYLIKTRGQQVTLSCSPISGHRSVSWYQQTPGQGLQFLFEYFSETQRNKGNFPGRFSGRQFSNSRSEMNVSTLELGDSALYLCASSLEPPGTANEQFFGPGTRLTVL.

The chain links TRBV7-7 to TRBJ1-1, with D uncertain. This CDR3 is 14 amino acids long. CDR1 is SSHAT and CDR2 is FNYEAQ in the germline V gene (reference sequence). The DNA for the CDR3 is TGTGCTAGCTTACCCCGGGGAGGCGTCGGTGAAGCTTTCTTT. Amino acids: CASLPRGGVGEAFF.

The chain is built from TRBV9 and TRBJ2-3, with a weak D call TRBD2 (6 bases). The length of the CDR3 is 16 residues. Germline assignment: CDR1 SGDLS and CDR2 YYNGEE. Trimming took 0 bases from V and 5 from J, leaving 16 bases between them. The CDR3 here is CASSVGPGGLGDTQYF. In DNA, the CDR3 is TGTGCCAGCAGCGTAGGCCCAGGAGGGTTAGGAGATACGCAGTATTTT.

The count of this clone is one. V gene TRBV15 combines with J gene TRBJ1-4; maybe TRBD1 (5 bases). V lost 2 bases and J lost 5, with 12 bases in between. Germline-derived CDR1 and CDR2 are LNHNV and YYDKDF (reference sequence). The CDR3 has 15 residues. The CDR3, as DNA: TGTGCCACCAGCAGAATAGGGTCAGGGAATGAAAAACTGTTTTTT. It is translated as CATSRIGSGNEKLFF.

The rearrangement uses TRBV6-5 and TRBJ2-7, with TRBD1 matching 7 bases. This CDR3 region has 12 residues. With 6 bases clipped from V and 6 bases from J, the junction kept 5 bases outside the gene matches. CDR1 is MNHEY and CDR2 is SVGAGI in the germline V gene. Written as DNA, the CDR3 is TGTGCCAGCAGCCGGGACAGTTTCGAGCAGTACTTC. It specifies CASSRDSFEQYF.

The chain recombines TRBV10-3 with TRBJ2-7; 8 bases match TRBD2. The CDR3 covers 13 residues. Trimming removed 7 bases from V and 3 bases from J; junction bases left unmatched: 5. The germline V gene encodes CDR1 ENHRY and CDR2 SYGVKD. CDR3 region: CAIIGRECYEQYF. The CDR3 DNA is TGTGCCATCATCGGGAGGGAGTGCTACGAGCAGTACTTC.

The CDR3 nucleotides are TGTGCCAGCAGCATCGCAGTCAACACCGGGGAGCTGTTTTTT. It is translated as CASSIAVNTGELFF. The chain employs TRBV9 and TRBJ2-2; D remains unclear. Trimming shortened V by 4 bases and J by 2 bases, and 9 bases separated the two germline ends. The CDR3 spans 14 residues. Germline CDR1 SGDLS, CDR2 YYNGEE.

V and J are TRBV4-2 and TRBJ2-2; D remains unclear. The germline V gene has CDR1 LGHNA and CDR2 YNFKEQ. With 3 bases removed from V and 1 base from J, the gap between germline ends came to 9 bases. The CDR3 sequence is 15 residues long. Here the CDR3 reads CASSQQTRNTGELFF. The CDR3 DNA is TGTGCCAGCAGCCAGCAAACAAGGAACACCGGGGAGCTGTTTTTT.

The J gene is TRBJ2-7, the V gene TRBV4-2; no clear D gene. The length of the CDR3 is 15 residues. Germline CDR1 LGHNA, CDR2 YNFKEQ. V was shortened by 0 bases and J by 4 bases, with 13 bases between the two germline ends. DNA of the CDR3: TGTGCCAGCAGCCAAGATCGGGTTAGTATATACGAGCAGTACTTC. As protein: CASSQDRVSIYEQYF.

The chain employs TRBV7-9 and TRBJ2-5; D ambiguous. The CDR3 spans 14 residues. Trimming left V 2 bases short and J 2 bases short, with 9 bases between. Germline V CDR1 and CDR2: SEHNR, FQNEAQ (reference sequence). DNA for the CDR3: TGTGCCAGCAGCTTATTGGCAGCGCAAGAGACCCAGTACTTC. It yields the protein CASSLLAAQETQYF.

The rearrangement uses TRBV27 and TRBJ2-7, with 12 bases that match TRBD2. Germline assignment: CDR1 MNHEY and CDR2 SMNVEV (reference sequence). The CDR3 runs to 17 residues. V shed 4 bases and J 5 bases; nucleotides not matched to a gene: 12. For the CDR3, the DNA is TGTGCCAGCAGTTCCGACGCACTAGCGGGAGGTCTCAACGAGCAGTACTTC. Translation: CASSSDALAGGLNEQYF.

The chain couples TRBV7-6 to TRBJ2-5, with 9 bases aligning to TRBD2. V was pared by 1 base and J by 0 bases, with 15 bases of the junction left unmatched. Germline V gene data show CDR1 as SGHVS and CDR2 as FNYEAQ. The CDR3 length is 20 residues. The CDR3 is CASSLGYTPSGISYQETQYF. The CDR3 bases are TGTGCCAGCAGCTTAGGATATACGCCTAGCGGGATTTCGTACCAAGAGACCCAGTACTTC.

The rearrangement uses TRBV28 and TRBJ2-3, with TRBD2 matching 7 bases. Trimming took 2 bases from V and 1 from J; bases not matched to a gene: 0. Germline CDR1 reads MDHEN; CDR2 reads SYDVKM. CDR3 length: 14 residues. The CDR3 nucleotides are TGTGCCAGCAGTTTACGGGGGGGCACAGATACGCAGTATTTT. Amino acids: CASSLRGGTDTQYF.

The chain couples TRBV27 to TRBJ2-1; D may be TRBD2 (5 bases). The germline V gene encodes CDR1 MNHEY and CDR2 SMNVEV (reference sequence). Trimming stripped 5 bases from V and 9 bases from J, with 20 bases between. This CDR3 contains 15 residues. The CDR3 sequence: CASSLYGDSGSEQFF. The CDR3 nucleotides are TGTGCCAGCAGTCTTTACGGGGATAGTGGAAGTGAGCAGTTCTTC.

The chain employs TRBV9 and TRBJ2-7; D is unresolved. This CDR3 spans 15 amino acids. Germline CDR1 is SGDLS and CDR2 is YYNGEE. Trimming removed 0 bases at V and 5 bases at J, with 15 bases between. The CDR3 DNA sequence: TGTGCCAGCAGCGTAGCTGCGGTTCAGATCGACGAGCAGTACTTC. Translating gives CASSVAAVQIDEQYF.

This sequence joins TRBV28 and TRBJ2-3; D may be TRBD2 (6 bases). The CDR3 has 13 amino acids. Trimming removed 3 bases at V and 6 bases at J, with 10 bases between. Germline V gene data show CDR1 as MDHEN and CDR2 as SYDVKM. This CDR3 reads CASSLGGLDTQYF. CDR3 in DNA: TGTGCCAGCAGTTTGGGGGGTTTGGATACGCAGTATTTT.

The chain has TRBV7-9 and TRBJ1-2, with 11 bases identical to TRBD1. The V segment lost 6 bases and the J segment 7 bases; nucleotides outside the gene matches: 7. CDR3 length: 14 residues. The germline V gene has CDR1 SEHNR and CDR2 FQNEAQ (reference sequence). The CDR3 coding sequence is TGTGCCAGCAGGGGGACAGGGGGTTGGCTTGGCTACACCTTC. Encoded protein: CASRGTGGWLGYTF.

The rearrangement links TRBV4-3 to TRBJ1-2, with D tentatively TRBD1 (5 bases). Germline values: CDR1 LGHNA, CDR2 YSLEER. This CDR3 spans 14 amino acids. V lost 4 bases and J lost 4, with 13 bases in between. The CDR3 sequence is CASSPGRAGYGYTF. In nucleotides, the CDR3 is TGCGCCAGCAGCCCAGGCAGGGCAGGCTATGGCTACACCTTC.

The chain combines TRBV2 with TRBJ2-7; TRBD1 aligns across 7 bases. Germline CDR1 is SNHLY and CDR2 is FYNNEI. J gave up 2 bases and V 7 bases, and 8 bases lay outside the gene matches. There are 14 residues in the CDR3. The DNA of the CDR3 is TGTGCCAGCACTCTAGGGGGCTCAACCTACGAGCAGTACTTC. Protein product: CASTLGGSTYEQYF. The complete variable domain, with remaining parts taken from reference TRBV2 and TRBJ2-7, reads EPEVTQTPSHQVTQMGQEVILRCVPISNHLYFYWYRQILGQKVEFLVSFYNNEISEKSEIFDDQFSVERPDGSNFTLKIRSTKLEDSAMYFCASTLGGSTYEQYFGPGTRLTVT.

The V and J genes are TRBV5-4 and TRBJ1-1, with 7 bases aligning to TRBD1. The CDR3 extends over 15 amino acids. Germline CDR1 and CDR2: SGHNT and YYREEE (reference sequence). With 3 bases clipped from V and 2 bases from J, the junction kept 7 bases outside the gene matches. DNA of the CDR3: TGTGCCAGCAGCTCCGGGAGACAGGGAAACACTGAAGCTTTCTTT. Encoded protein: CASSSGRQGNTEAFF.

V usage is TRBV4-2 and J usage is TRBJ1-5; D ambiguous. The CDR3 covers 16 residues. V lost 3 bases to trimming and J lost 0 bases, with 12 bases between them. Germline CDR1 reads LGHNA; CDR2 reads YNFKEQ. In DNA, the CDR3 is TGTGCCAGCAGCCAGGAGGACGGAGATAGCAATCAGCCCCAGCATTTT. Its protein is CASSQEDGDSNQPQHF.